This T cell receptor (beta chain) was retrieved from a study of T cells after yellow fever vaccination. TCRdb reprocessed the 5' RACE reads with MiXCR, giving one entry per CDR3 protein. This table has more than 250,000 distinct CDR3 sequences, around 7.3% appearing once. Trimming stripped 6 bases from V and 2 bases from J, with 17 bases between. This CDR3 region has 14 residues. Germline CDR1 SQVTM, CDR2 ANQGSEA. Study-wide results and limits: Clones that expanded after primary vaccination mostly reappeared after the booster (nearly 98% CD4, 88% CD8). By day 5 rather than day 15, the secondary response had peaked, though it was weaker.

A remark on this clonotype: Its specificity is not known.

The sample here was PBMCs, taken roughly 46 days after the first yellow fever vaccination. This TCR was recovered from a man between 18 and 35 years old who received the YFV17D yellow fever vaccine. The chain carries TRBV29-1 and TRBJ2-7, with D perhaps TRBD1 (5 bases). For the CDR3, the DNA is TGCAGCGTCGGTGTGAAAGGGGCAGCCTACGAGCAGTACTTC. It is translated as CSVGVKGAAYEQYF.